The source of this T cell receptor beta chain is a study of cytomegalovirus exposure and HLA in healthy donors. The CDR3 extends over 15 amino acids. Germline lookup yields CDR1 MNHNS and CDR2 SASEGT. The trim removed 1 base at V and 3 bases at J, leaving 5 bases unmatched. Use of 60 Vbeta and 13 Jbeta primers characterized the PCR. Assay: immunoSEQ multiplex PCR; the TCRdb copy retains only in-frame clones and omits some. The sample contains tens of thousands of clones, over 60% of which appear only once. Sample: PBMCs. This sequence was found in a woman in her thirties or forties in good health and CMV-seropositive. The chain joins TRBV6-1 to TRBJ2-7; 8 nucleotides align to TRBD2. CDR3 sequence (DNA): TGTGCCAGCAGTGAAGAGGCGGGAGGTAACTACGAGCAGTACTTC. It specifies CASSEEAGGNYEQYF.